These T cell receptor beta chains were read from a single sample in a study of T cells in Graves' hyperthyroidism and ophthalmopathy. TCRdb re-derived calls from the multiplex PCR reads in MiXCR, one entry per CDR3 protein. Among about 840,000 distinct CDR3 sequences listed, 35% to 40% were seen once. Material for sequencing was blood. Source of these receptors: a young man with Graves' hyperthyroidism. CDR3s include the opening cysteine and the closing phenylalanine or tryptophan. Each record gives: D gene, J gene, CDR3 length, V gene, clone size, CDR3 protein, CDR3 DNA. D genes are given only for firm matches. Some rows have no size entry. The others give once, few or many, or a class for an expanded clone.

D: NA; J: TRBJ1-2; length: 10; V: TRBV29-1; size: many; CDR3: CSVPDFGYTF; DNA: TGCAGCGTTCCGGACTTTGGCTACACCTTC
D: NA; J: TRBJ2-3; length: 16; V: TRBV7-9; size: few; CDR3: CASSQTARVTTDTQYF; DNA: TGTGCCAGCAGTCAGACAGCCCGGGTCACCACAGATACGCAGTATTTT
D: NA; J: TRBJ1-6; length: 16; V: TRBV25-1; size: NA; CDR3: CASSLPGPYYNSPLHF; DNA: TGTGCCAGCAGCCTACCGGGACCTTACTATAATTCACCCCTCCACTTT
D: TRBD2; J: TRBJ2-7; length: 15; V: TRBV19; size: NA; CDR3: CASSSLAGERYEQYF; DNA: TGTGCCAGTAGTTCGTTAGCGGGAGAGAGGTACGAGCAGTACTTC
D: TRBD2; J: TRBJ2-7; length: 13; V: TRBV30; size: NA; CDR3: CAWEGLGEGEQYF; DNA: TGTGCCTGGGAGGGACTAGGAGAAGGCGAGCAGTACTTC
D: TRBD2; J: TRBJ2-7; length: 18; V: TRBV5-4; size: NA; CDR3: CASSAPREGGPSRYEQYF; DNA: TGTGCCAGCAGCGCCCCGAGAGAGGGAGGGCCTTCTCGATACGAGCAGTACTTC
D: NA; J: TRBJ1-2; length: 14; V: TRBV5-8; size: few; CDR3: CASSKGNSDYGYTF; DNA: TGTGCCAGCAGCAAAGGTAACAGCGACTATGGCTACACCTTC
D: NA; J: TRBJ1-5; length: 14; V: TRBV7-2; size: NA; CDR3: CASSLDGTTETQHF; DNA: TGTGCCAGCAGCTTGGACGGCACAACAGAGACCCAGCATTTT
D: NA; J: TRBJ2-7; length: 14; V: TRBV7-2; size: once; CDR3: CASSLGEASYEQYF; DNA: TGTGCCAGCAGCTTGGGGGAGGCCTCCTACGAGCAGTACTTC
D: NA; J: TRBJ1-6; length: 13; V: TRBV7-8; size: NA; CDR3: CASSFQADSPLHF; DNA: TGTGCCAGCAGCTTCCAAGCCGATTCACCCCTCCACTTT
D: NA; J: TRBJ1-1; length: 14; V: TRBV12-3/TRBV12-4; size: NA; CDR3: CASSFNPGDTEAFF; DNA: TGTGCCAGCAGTTTTAATCCAGGGGACACTGAAGCTTTCTTT
D: NA; J: TRBJ1-1; length: 14; V: TRBV7-3; size: few; CDR3: CASSFVLGETEAFF; DNA: TGTGCCAGCAGCTTCGTCTTGGGGGAGACTGAAGCTTTCTTT
D: TRBD1; J: TRBJ1-3; length: 15; V: TRBV5-1; size: NA; CDR3: CASSLAGGPGNTIYF; DNA: TGCGCCAGCAGCTTGGCAGGGGGTCCTGGAAACACCATATATTTT
D: NA; J: TRBJ1-5; length: 16; V: TRBV7-9; size: many; CDR3: CASSTTGKGRNQPQHF; DNA: TGTGCCAGCAGCACCACAGGGAAAGGACGCAATCAGCCCCAGCATTTT
D: NA; J: TRBJ2-7; length: 15; V: TRBV5-1; size: NA; CDR3: CASSRWRDPNYEQYF; DNA: TGCGCCAGCAGCCGCTGGCGGGACCCTAACTACGAGCAGTACTTC
D: TRBD2; J: TRBJ2-5; length: 16; V: TRBV2; size: NA; CDR3: CASSTGTSGAQETQYF; DNA: TGTGCCAGCAGTACTGGGACTAGCGGAGCCCAAGAGACCCAGTACTTC
D: NA; J: TRBJ1-2; length: 13; V: TRBV29-1; size: many; CDR3: CSVEEVKGHGYTF; DNA: TGCAGCGTTGAAGAAGTTAAGGGTCATGGCTACACCTTC
D: NA; J: TRBJ1-4; length: 15; V: TRBV6-5; size: few; CDR3: CASTATGSTNEKLFF; DNA: TGTGCCAGCACGGCAACAGGGTCGACTAATGAAAAACTGTTTTTT
D: NA; J: TRBJ1-1; length: 14; V: TRBV29-1; size: NA; CDR3: CSVGSFFKYTEAFF; DNA: TGCAGCGTTGGGAGTTTTTTTAAGTACACTGAAGCTTTCTTT
D: NA; J: TRBJ2-7; length: 14; V: TRBV20-1; size: few; CDR3: CSASGGGGSDEQYF; DNA: TGCAGTGCTAGTGGAGGGGGAGGGAGCGACGAGCAGTACTTC